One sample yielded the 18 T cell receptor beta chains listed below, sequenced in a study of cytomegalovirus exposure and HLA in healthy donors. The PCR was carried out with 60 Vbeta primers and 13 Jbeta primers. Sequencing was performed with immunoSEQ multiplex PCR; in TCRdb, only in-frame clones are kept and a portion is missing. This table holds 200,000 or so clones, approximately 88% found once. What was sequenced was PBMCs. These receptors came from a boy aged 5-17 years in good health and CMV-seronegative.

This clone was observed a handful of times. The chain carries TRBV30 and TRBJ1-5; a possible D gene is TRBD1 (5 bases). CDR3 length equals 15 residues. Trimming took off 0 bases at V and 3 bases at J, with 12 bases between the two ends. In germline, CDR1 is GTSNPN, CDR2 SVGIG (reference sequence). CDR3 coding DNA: TGTGCCTGGAGTGTAAGAGACGGACACAATCAGCCCCAGCATTTT. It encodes CAWSVRDGHNQPQHF.

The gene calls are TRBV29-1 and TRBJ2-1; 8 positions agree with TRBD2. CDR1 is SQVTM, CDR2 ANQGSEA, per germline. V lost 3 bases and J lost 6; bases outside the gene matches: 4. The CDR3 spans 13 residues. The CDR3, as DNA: TGCAGCGTTGACCCGGGAGGGAGCAATGAGCAGTTCTTC. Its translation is CSVDPGGSNEQFF.

The chain's CDR3 is CASSLPGEGSEQFF. CDR3 bases: TGTGCCAGCTCTCTTCCGGGAGAGGGAAGTGAGCAGTTCTTC. The chain is built from TRBV13 and TRBJ2-1; D may be TRBD2 (6 bases). The CDR3 is 14 residues long. Germline CDR1 PRHDT, CDR2 FYEKMQ (reference sequence). V was cut by 8 bases and J by 9 bases, with 20 bases left in between.

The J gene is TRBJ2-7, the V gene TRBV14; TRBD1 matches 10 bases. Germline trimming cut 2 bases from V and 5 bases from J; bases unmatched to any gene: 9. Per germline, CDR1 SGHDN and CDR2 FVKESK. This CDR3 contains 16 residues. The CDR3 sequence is CASSQSPGQGFHEQYF. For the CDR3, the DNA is TGTGCCAGCAGCCAATCTCCGGGACAGGGGTTCCACGAGCAGTACTTC.

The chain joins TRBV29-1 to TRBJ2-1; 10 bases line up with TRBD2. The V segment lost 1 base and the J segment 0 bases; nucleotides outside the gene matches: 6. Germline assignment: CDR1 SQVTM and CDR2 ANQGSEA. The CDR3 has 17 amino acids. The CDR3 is CSVEASGRASSYNEQFF. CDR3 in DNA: TGCAGCGTTGAAGCCAGCGGGAGGGCGAGCTCCTACAATGAGCAGTTCTTC.

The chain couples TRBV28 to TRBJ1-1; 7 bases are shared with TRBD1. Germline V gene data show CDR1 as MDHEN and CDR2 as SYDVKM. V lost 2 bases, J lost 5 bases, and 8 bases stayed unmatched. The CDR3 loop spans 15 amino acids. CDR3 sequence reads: CASSLTGQAGTEAFF. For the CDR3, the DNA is TGTGCCAGCAGTTTAACAGGACAGGCCGGAACTGAAGCTTTCTTT.

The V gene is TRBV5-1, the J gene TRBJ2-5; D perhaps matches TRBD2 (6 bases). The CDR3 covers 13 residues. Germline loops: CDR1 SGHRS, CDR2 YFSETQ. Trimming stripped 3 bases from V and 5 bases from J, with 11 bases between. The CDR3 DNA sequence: TGCGCCAGCAGCTCACTAGCCTTGGAGACCCAGTACTTC. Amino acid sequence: CASSSLALETQYF.

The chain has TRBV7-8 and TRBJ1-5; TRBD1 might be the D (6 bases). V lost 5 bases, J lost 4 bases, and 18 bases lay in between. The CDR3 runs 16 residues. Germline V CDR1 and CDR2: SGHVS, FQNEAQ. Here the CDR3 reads CASSREGWTVNQPQHF. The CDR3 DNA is TGTGCCAGCAGCCGAGAGGGGTGGACAGTAAATCAGCCCCAGCATTTT.

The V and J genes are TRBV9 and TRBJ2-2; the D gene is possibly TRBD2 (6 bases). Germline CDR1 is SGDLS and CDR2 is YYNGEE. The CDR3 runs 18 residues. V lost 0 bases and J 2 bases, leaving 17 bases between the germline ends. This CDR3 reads CASSVEGRERANTGELFF. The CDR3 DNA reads TGTGCCAGCAGCGTAGAGGGCCGGGAGAGGGCTAACACCGGGGAGCTGTTTTTT.

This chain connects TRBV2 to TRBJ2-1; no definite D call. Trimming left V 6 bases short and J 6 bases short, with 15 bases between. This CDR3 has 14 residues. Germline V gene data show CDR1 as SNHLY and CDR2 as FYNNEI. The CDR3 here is CASRVVFLSNEQFF. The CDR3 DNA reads TGTGCCAGCAGAGTCGTTTTCCTCAGCAATGAGCAGTTCTTC.

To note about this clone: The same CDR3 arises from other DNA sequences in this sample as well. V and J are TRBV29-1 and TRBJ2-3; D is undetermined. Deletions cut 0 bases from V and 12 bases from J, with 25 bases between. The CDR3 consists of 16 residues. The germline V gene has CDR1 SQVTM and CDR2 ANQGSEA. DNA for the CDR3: TGCAGCGTTGAAGATCTTGCGGATCTTAATGTCGAAGAACAGTATTTT. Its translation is CSVEDLADLNVEEQYF.

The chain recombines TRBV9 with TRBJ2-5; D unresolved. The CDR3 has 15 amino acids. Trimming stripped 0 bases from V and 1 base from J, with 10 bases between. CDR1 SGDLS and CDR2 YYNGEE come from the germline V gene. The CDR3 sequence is CASSVEQTSQETQYF. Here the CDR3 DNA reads TGTGCCAGCAGCGTAGAACAGACGAGCCAAGAGACCCAGTACTTC.

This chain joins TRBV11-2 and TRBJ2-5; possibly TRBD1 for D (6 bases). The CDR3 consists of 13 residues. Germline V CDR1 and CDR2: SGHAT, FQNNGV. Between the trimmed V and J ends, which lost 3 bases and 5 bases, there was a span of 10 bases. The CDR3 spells CASSFLRGETQYF. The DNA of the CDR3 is TGTGCCAGCAGCTTTCTAAGGGGGGAGACCCAGTACTTC.

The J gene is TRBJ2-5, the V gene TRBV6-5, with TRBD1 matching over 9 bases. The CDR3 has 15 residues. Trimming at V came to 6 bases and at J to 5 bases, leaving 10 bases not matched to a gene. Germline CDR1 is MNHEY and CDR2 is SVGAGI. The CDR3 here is CASSRETGGWETQYF. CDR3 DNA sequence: TGTGCCAGCAGCCGAGAAACAGGGGGCTGGGAGACCCAGTACTTC.

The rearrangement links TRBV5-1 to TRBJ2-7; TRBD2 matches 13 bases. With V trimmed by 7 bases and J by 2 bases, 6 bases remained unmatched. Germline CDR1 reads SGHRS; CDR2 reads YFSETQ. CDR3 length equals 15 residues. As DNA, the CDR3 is TGCGCCAGCCGAGAGGGACTAGCGGGAACCTACGAGCAGTACTTC. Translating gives CASREGLAGTYEQYF.

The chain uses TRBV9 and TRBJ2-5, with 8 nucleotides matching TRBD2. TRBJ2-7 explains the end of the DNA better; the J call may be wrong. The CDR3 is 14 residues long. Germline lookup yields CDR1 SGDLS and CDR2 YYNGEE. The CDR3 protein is CASSVGGLDYEQYF. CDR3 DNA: TGTGCCAGCAGCGTAGGGGGACTAGACTACGAGCAGTACTTC.

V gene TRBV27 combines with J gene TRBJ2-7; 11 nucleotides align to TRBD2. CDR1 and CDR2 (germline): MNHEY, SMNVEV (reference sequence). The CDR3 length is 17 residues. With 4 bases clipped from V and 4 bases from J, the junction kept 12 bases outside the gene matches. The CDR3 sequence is CASSSPRGIAGGYEQYF. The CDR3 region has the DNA TGTGCCAGCAGTTCCCCCCGGGGGATAGCGGGAGGGTACGAGCAGTACTTC.

The CDR3 DNA follows: TGCGCCAGCAGCCCTCAAGGGGGAAAACTGTTTTTT. Translated, it gives CASSPQGGKLFF. V is TRBV4-3 and J is TRBJ1-4; TRBD1 is a possible D gene (6 bases). Germline V gene data show CDR1 as LGHNA and CDR2 as YSLEER. V dropped 4 bases and J dropped 10 bases, with 10 bases sitting between them. This CDR3 is 12 amino acids long.